This note documents a single T cell receptor (beta chain) sequence. Its antigen remains unidentified. Base qualities are not at hand, and no much larger clone is one base apart. The data were obtained in a study of T-cell memory formation after mild COVID-19 (dated by TCRdb to the early 2020s). At the level of the whole study: Most TCR sequence clusters were specific to one of the two donors. Longitudinal TCRalpha and TCRbeta repertoire sequencing tracked T-cell clones expanding and contracting after mild COVID-19 in a couple of donors. The cohort comprised two young, previously healthy adult volunteers, one female and one male.

Data came from an Illumina NovaSeq 6000. Using 5'RACE with constant-segment primers, TCRalpha and TCRbeta cDNA libraries were constructed, with sample barcodes and unique molecular identifiers added in the process. RNA was extracted from every sample with Trizol reagent. The libraries were amplified in two PCR steps, and the second step added a second sample barcode and Illumina TruSeq adapters. Sequencing of the libraries was done on an Illumina NovaSeq, producing 2 x 150 bp paired-end reads. In the source study's methods: With migec v1.2.7, reads were demultiplexed and then collapsed into UMI-guided consensus sequences. Using mixcr v2.1.11, UMI consensuses were aligned to TRA and TRB V and J templates and then assembled into clonotypes. Clonotypes were classified as expanded or contracted when called significant by both edgeR and NoisET, with noise models trained on biological replicates. For edgeR calls, a false discovery rate-adjusted p below 0.01 and a log2 fold-change threshold of 1 were applied. PCA with hierarchical clustering of max-normalized trajectories of the 1000 most abundant clonotypes was used as exploratory dynamics analysis. Separately sequenced CD4+ and CD8+ repertoires were used to assign the CD4 or CD8 phenotype of responding clones. The public reads were reprocessed in TCRdb via fastp at Q25 and MiXCR, keeping in-frame beta chains. For every CDR3 protein sequence, its rows merge into one entry that carries the most common genes and DNA. The V and J calls and clone size are TCRdb's, not the authors'. This sample has roughly 620,000 distinct CDR3 sequences in its table, and roughly 18% of those were observed once. The ten largest clones add up to about 12% of the sample.

Study-wide conclusions, independent of this receptor: Clones that contracted from day 15 to 85 showed balanced CD4/CD8 phenotypes, whereas a second wave of clones that expanded from day 15 to 37 leaned towards CD4+. The second-wave clones that peaked on day 37 were not confirmed to be SARS-CoV-2 specific. Contracting CD4+ clones were located mainly in the CM and EM memory subsets, whereas CD8+ clones were found to be enriched in EMRA. The study covered only a couple of mild cases, and larger cohorts including severe cases with pre-infection samples were considered necessary. Some responding clones were detected in pre-infection memory, which suggested that pre-existing cross-reactive memory T cells had joined the SARS-CoV-2 response.

The CDR3 numbers 14 residues from cysteine through phenylalanine. Only CDR3 DNA is held: 42 bases, read in frame from base 1. The V and J ends are trimmed by 10 bases and 6 bases, leaving 19 bases between them. Ficoll-Paque density gradient centrifugation was the method used to isolate PBMCs. The chain was built from TRBV12-3 or TRBV12-4 and TRBJ2-1, with TRBD2 perhaps the D gene, on 6 matching bases. Sequenced material: PBMCs or a T cell subset sorted from them (not recorded which). The receptor was isolated from an adult woman who had mild COVID-19 (a few samples of this study predate the infection). The sample titles of this study are shuffled in the database, so cell type and time point are left out; the donor was told from shared clones. The bases read TGTGCCATCCGACGCGGAGGGACTTCCAATGAGCAGTTCTTC. This sequence encodes CAIRRGGTSNEQFF.